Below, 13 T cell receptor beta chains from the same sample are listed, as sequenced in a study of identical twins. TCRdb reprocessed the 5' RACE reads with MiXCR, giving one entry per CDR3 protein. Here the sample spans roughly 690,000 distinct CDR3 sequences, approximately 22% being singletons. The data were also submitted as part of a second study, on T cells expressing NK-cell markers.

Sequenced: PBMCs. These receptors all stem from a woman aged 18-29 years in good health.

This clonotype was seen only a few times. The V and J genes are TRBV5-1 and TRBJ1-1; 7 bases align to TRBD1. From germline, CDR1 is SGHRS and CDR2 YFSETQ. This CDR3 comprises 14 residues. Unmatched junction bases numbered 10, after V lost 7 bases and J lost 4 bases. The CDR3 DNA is TGCGCCAGCCATAAGCAGGGGGGTAGCACTGAAGCTTTCTTT. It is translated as CASHKQGGSTEAFF.

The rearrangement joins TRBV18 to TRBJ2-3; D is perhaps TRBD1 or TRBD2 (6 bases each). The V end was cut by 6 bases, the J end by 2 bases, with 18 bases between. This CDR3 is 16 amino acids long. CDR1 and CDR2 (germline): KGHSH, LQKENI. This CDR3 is CASSPLKGGPTDTQYF. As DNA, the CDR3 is TGTGCCAGCTCCCCTTTAAAGGGGGGCCCCACAGATACGCAGTATTTT. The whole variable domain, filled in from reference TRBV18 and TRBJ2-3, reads NAGVMQNPRHLVRRRGQEARLRCSPMKGHSHVYWYRQLPEEGLKFMVYLQKENIIDESGMPKERFSAEFPKEGPSILRIQQVVRGDSAAYFCASSPLKGGPTDTQYFGPGTRLTVL.

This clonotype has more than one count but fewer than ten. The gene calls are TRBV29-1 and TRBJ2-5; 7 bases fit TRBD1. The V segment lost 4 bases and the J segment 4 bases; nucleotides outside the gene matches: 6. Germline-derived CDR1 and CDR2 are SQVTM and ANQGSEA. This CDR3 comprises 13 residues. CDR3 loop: CSVVEGGLETQYF. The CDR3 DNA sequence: TGCAGCGTTGTAGAAGGGGGCTTAGAGACCCAGTACTTC.

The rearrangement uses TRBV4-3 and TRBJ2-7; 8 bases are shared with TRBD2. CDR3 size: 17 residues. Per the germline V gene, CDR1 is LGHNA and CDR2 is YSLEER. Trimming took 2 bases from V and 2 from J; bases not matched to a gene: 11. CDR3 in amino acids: CASSQKKSSGFTYEQYF. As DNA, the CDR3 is TGCGCCAGCAGCCAAAAGAAGTCTAGCGGGTTCACCTACGAGCAGTACTTC.

CDR3 sequence (DNA): TGTGCCATCAGTGATCGGCAGGGACGCAATCAGCCCCAGCATTTT. Residues: CAISDRQGRNQPQHF. The chain joins TRBV10-3 to TRBJ1-5; possible D gene TRBD1, 5 bases. The germline V and J ends were trimmed by 3 bases and 2 bases, with 11 bases remaining between them. Germline lookup yields CDR1 ENHRY and CDR2 SYGVKD. The CDR3 has 15 residues.

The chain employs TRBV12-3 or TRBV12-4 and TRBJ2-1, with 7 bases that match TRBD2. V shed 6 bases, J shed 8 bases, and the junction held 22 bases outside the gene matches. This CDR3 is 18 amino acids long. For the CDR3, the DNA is TGTGCCAGCAGCCCCAGGACTGGGGGGGGGACGTACAGCGATGAGCAGTTCTTC. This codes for CASSPRTGGGTYSDEQFF.

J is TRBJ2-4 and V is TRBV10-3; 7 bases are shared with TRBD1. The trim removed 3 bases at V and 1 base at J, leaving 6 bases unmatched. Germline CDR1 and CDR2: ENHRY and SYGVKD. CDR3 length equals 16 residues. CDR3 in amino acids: CAISDRDSLAKNIQYF. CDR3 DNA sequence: TGTGCCATCAGTGATAGGGACAGCCTGGCCAAAAACATTCAGTACTTC.

CDR3 sequence (DNA): TGTGCCAGCAGCGTAGGAGCGAACACGAACACCGGGGAGCTGTTTTTT. Its protein is CASSVGANTNTGELFF. The rearrangement links TRBV9 to TRBJ2-2; D is uncertain. V lost 0 bases and J 0 bases, leaving 9 bases between the germline ends. The CDR3 spans 16 residues. Per germline, CDR1 SGDLS and CDR2 YYNGEE.

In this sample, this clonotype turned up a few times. DNA of the CDR3: TGTGCCAGCAGCTTAGGAGGACAGGGGGCGATCTACGAGCAGTACTTC. This translates into CASSLGGQGAIYEQYF. The gene calls are TRBV7-2 and TRBJ2-7; TRBD1 agrees at 11 bases. Germline V lookup: CDR1 SGHTA, CDR2 FQGNSA. The CDR3 spans 16 residues. V lost 1 base and J lost 3; bases outside the gene matches: 5.

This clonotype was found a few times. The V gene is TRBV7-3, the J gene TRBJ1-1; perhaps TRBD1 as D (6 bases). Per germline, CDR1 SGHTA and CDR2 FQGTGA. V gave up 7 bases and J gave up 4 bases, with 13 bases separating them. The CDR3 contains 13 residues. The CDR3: CASTGAMGTEAFF. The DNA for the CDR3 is TGTGCCAGCACAGGGGCGATGGGCACTGAAGCTTTCTTT.

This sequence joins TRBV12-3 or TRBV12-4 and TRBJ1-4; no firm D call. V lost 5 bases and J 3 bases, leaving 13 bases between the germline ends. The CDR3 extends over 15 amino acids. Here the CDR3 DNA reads TGTGCCAGCAGTATAGGTCCCTCAGCTAATGAAAAACTGTTTTTT. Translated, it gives CASSIGPSANEKLFF.

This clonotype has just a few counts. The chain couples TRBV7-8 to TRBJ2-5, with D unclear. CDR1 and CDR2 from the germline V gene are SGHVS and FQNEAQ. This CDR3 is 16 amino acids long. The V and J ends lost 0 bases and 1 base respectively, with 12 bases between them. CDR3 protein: CASSLAERAFQETQYF. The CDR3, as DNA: TGTGCCAGCAGCTTAGCGGAAAGGGCCTTCCAAGAGACCCAGTACTTC.

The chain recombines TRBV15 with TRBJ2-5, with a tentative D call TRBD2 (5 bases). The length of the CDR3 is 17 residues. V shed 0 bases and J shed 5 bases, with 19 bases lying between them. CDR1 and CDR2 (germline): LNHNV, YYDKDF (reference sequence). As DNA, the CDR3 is TGTGCCACCAGCAGAGATCGAAGTGGGCTAGCCTACGAGACCCAGTACTTC. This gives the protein CATSRDRSGLAYETQYF.